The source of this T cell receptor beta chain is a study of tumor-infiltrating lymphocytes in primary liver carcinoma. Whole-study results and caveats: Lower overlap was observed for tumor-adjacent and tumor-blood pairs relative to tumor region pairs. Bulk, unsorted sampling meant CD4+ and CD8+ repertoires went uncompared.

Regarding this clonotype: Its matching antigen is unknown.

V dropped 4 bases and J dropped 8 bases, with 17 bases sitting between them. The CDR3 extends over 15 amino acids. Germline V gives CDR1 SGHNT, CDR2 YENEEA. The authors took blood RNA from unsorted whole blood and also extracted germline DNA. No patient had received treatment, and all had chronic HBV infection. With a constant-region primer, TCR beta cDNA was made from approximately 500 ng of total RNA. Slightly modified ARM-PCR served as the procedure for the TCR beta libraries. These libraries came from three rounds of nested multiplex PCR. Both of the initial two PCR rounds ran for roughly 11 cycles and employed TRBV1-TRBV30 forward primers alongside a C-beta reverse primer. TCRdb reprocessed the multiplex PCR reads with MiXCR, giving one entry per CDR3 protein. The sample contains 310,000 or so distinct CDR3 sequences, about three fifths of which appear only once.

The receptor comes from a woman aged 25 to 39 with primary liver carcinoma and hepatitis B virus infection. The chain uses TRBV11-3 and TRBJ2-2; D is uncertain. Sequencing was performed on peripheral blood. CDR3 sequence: CASSSSREKAGELFF. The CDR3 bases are TGTGCCAGCAGCTCTTCCCGCGAGAAGGCAGGGGAGCTGTTTTTT.